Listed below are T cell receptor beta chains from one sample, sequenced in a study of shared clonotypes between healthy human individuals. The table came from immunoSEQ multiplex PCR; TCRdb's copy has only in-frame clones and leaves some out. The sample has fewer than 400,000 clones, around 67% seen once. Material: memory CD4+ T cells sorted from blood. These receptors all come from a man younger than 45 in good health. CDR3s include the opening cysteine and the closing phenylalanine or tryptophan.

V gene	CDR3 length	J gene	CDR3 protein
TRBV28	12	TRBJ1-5	CASSFSGQPQHF
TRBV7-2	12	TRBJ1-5	CASSNDRLPQHF
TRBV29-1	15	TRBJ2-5	CSVVLSGRAVETQYF
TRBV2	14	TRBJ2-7	CASSGRDRSYEQYF
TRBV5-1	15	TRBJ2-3	CASHTGTSAADTQYF
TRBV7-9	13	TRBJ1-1	CASSAGRDTEAFF
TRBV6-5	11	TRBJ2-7	CASSYGFEQYF
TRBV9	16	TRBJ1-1	CASSVLGSSSGTEAFF
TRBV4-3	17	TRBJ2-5	CASSQGVGRATKEIQYF
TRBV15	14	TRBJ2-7	CATSRAEDLYEQYF
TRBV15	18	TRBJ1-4	CATSRDKGTTATNEKLFF
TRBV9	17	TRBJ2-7	CASSVGDSALFSYEQYF
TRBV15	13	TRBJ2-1	CATSRDLNNEQFF
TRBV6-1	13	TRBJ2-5	CASSGNYQETQYF
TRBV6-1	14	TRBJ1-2	CASSEQQIGDGYTF
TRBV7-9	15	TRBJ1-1	CASSFPTGTGTEAFF
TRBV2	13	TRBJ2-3	CASSLRQIDTQYF
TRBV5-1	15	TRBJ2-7	CASSLDAGGFYEQYF
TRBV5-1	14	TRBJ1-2	CASTETGPDYGYTF
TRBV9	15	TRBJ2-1	CASSADGVAYNEQFF
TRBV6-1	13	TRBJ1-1	CASSEAGDTEAFF
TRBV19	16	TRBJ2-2	CASSFLGTGGTGELFF
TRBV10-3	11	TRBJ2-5	CAISELETQYF
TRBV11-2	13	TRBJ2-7	CASSSLAGEGQYF
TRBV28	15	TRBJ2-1	CASRPAGVSYNEQFF
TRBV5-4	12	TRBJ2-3	CASSWSTDTQYF
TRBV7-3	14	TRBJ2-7	CASSFDRGVGEQYF
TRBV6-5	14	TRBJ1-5	CASSLRPTNQPQHF
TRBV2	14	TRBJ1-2	CASRLQEALDGYTF
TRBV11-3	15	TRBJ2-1	CASSSSRGRYNEQFF
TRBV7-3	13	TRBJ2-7	CASSLLGAGEQYF
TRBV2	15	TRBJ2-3	CASSATGSQTDTQYF
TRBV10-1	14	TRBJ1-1	CASSYTGKGTEAFF
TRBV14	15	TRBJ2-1	CASSHMQGLDNEQFF
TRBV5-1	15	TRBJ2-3	CASSSLGRGTDTQYF
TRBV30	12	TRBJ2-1	CAWVGQANEQFF
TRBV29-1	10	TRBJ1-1	CSVGPMPAFF
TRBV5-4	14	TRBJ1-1	CASSPRGGNTEAFF
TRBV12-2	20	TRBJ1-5	CASRPGEGKGPIYSNQPQHF
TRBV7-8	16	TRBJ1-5	CASSSAGLYSNQPQHF
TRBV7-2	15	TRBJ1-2	CASTTYTTANYGYTF
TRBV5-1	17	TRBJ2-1	CASSLGSGRASYNEQFF
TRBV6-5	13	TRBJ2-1	CASTGGSFNEQFF
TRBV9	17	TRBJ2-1	CASSPPRSSGSFNEQFF
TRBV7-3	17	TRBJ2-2	CASSATGTSGRTGELFF